What follows are 7 T cell receptor beta chains derived from one specimen sequenced in a study of T cells in Graves' hyperthyroidism and ophthalmopathy. RNA transcripts yielded amplified TCR beta CDR3 regions. Primed by the HTBI set, a first-round RT-PCR was run on the TCR CDR3. TCRdb re-called the multiplex PCR reads through MiXCR, storing one row per CDR3 protein. The table records hundreds of thousands of distinct CDR3 sequences, 15% of them present only once. Specimen: blood. These receptors all stem from a woman aged 55-69 years with Graves' ophthalmopathy.

This clonotype was detected a few times. The chain carries TRBV15 and TRBJ2-7, with 8 bases matching TRBD1. There are 15 residues in the CDR3. The junction had 7 bases not matched to a gene; V was cut back by 4 bases and J by 2 bases. Per the germline V gene, CDR1 is LNHNV and CDR2 is YYDKDF (reference sequence). The CDR3 reads CATSKDRGDTYEQYF. CDR3 in DNA: TGTGCCACCAGCAAAGACAGGGGAGACACCTACGAGCAGTACTTC.

This clonotype was recorded many times. The V gene is TRBV12-5, the J gene TRBJ2-7; TRBD2 matches 10 bases. The germline V gene encodes CDR1 LGHNT and CDR2 FRNRAP. CDR3 length: 18 residues. J lost 6 bases, V lost 1 base, and 15 bases had no gene match. The CDR3 protein is CASGLATGLAGVSGEQYF. CDR3 in DNA: TGTGCTAGTGGTTTGGCGACGGGGCTAGCGGGAGTATCGGGCGAGCAGTACTTC.

This chain links TRBV6-5 with TRBJ2-3; TRBD1 might be the D (5 bases). Germline V gene sequence: CDR1 MNHEY, CDR2 SVGAGI. V was clipped by 0 bases and J by 2 bases, with 15 bases between them. The CDR3 length is 17 residues. The CDR3 sequence is CASSYSVDSFFTDTQYF. CDR3 DNA sequence: TGTGCCAGCAGTTACTCGGTCGACAGTTTTTTCACAGATACGCAGTATTTT.

About this clonotype itself: One end of the junction varies from germline; a read error may be responsible. V gene TRBV12-3 or TRBV12-4 combines with J gene TRBJ1-6; 7 bases fit TRBD1. The CDR3 is 16 amino acids. CDR3 DNA: TGTGCCAGCCAGGGACCCGGTATCACAGGGGATTCACCCCCCCACTTT. Its protein is CASQGPGITGDSPPHF.

This clonotype was recorded many times. This rearrangement joins TRBV5-1 to TRBJ2-7; weak D call: TRBD2 (6 bases). The germline V gene encodes CDR1 SGHRS and CDR2 YFSETQ. The CDR3 runs to 16 residues. Trimming stripped 4 bases from V and 4 bases from J, with 21 bases between. CDR3 in amino acids: CASSPEGHGSRYEQYF. CDR3 coding DNA: TGCGCCAGCAGCCCCGAGGGGCACGGGAGTCGGTACGAGCAGTACTTC.

In this sample, this clonotype turned up a few times. V usage is TRBV13 and J usage is TRBJ1-4, with TRBD1 matching 7 bases. The V and J ends lost 3 bases and 7 bases, in that order; junction bases with no gene match: 5. Germline V CDR1 and CDR2: PRHDT, FYEKMQ (reference sequence). CDR3 size: 14 residues. Written as DNA, the CDR3 is TGTGCCAGCAGCTTGGGACAGAACCTTGAAAAACTGTTTTTT. Encoded protein: CASSLGQNLEKLFF.

This clonotype was recorded at least ten times. This chain joins TRBV6-2 or TRBV6-3 and TRBJ1-1; a possible D gene is TRBD1 (6 bases). The germline V gene has CDR1 MNHEY and CDR2 SVGEGT. V was shortened by 2 bases and J by 4 bases, with 11 bases between the two germline ends. The length of the CDR3 is 14 residues. CDR3 in amino acids: CASSYLRGGTEAFF. DNA for the CDR3: TGTGCCAGCAGTTACCTCAGGGGCGGCACTGAAGCTTTCTTT.